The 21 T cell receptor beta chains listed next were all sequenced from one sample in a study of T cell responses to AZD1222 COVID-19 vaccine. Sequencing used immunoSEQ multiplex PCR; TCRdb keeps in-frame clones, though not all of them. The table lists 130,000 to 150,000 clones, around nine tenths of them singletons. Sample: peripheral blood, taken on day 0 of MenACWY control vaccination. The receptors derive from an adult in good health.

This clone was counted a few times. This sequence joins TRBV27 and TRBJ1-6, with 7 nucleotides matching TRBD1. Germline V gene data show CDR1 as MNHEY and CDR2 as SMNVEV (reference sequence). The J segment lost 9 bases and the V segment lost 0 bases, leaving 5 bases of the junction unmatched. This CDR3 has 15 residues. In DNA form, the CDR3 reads TGTGCCAGCAGTTTATCTATCCAGGGGGGTTCACCCCTCCACTTT. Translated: CASSLSIQGGSPLHF.

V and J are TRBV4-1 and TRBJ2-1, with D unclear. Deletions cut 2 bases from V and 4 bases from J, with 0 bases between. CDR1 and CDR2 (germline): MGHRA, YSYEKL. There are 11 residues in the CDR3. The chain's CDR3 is CASSQYNEQFF. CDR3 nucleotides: TGCGCCAGCAGCCAATACAATGAGCAGTTCTTC.

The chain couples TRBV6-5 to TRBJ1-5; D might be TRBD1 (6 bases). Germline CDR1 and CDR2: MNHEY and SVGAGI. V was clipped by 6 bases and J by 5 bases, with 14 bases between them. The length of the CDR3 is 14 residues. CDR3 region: CASSPAQGDQPQHF. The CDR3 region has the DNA TGTGCCAGCAGCCCCGCACAGGGTGATCAGCCCCAGCATTTT.

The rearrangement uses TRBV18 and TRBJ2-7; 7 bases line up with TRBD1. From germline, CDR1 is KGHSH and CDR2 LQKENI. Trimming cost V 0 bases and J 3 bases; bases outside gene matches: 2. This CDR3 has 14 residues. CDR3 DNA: TGTGCCAGCTCACCACCGTACAGGGGCTACGAGCAGTACTTC. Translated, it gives CASSPPYRGYEQYF.

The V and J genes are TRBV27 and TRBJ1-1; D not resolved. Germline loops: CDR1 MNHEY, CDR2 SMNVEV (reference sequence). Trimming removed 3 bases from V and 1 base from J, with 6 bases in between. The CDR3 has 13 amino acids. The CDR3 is CASSFQENTEAFF. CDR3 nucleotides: TGTGCCAGCAGTTTCCAGGAGAACACTGAAGCTTTCTTT.

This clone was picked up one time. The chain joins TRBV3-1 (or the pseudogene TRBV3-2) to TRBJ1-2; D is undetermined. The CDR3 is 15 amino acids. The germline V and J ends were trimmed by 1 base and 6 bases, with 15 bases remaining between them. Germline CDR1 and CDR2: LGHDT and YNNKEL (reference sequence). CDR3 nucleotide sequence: TGTGCCAGCAGCCAAGGGACGTATTCGACCCATGGCTACACCTTC. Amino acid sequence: CASSQGTYSTHGYTF.

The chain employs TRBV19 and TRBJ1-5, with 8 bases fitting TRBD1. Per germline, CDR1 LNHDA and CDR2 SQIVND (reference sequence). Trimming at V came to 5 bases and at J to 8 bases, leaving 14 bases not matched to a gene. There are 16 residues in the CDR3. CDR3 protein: CASSLGDRLARKPQHF. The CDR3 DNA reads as TGTGCCAGTAGTCTTGGGGACAGGTTGGCGAGGAAGCCCCAGCATTTT. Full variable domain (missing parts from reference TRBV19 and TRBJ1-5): DGGITQSPKYLFRKEGQNVTLSCEQNLNHDAMYWYRQDPGQGLRLIYYSQIVNDFQKGDIAEGYSVSREKKESFPLTVTSAQKNPTAFYLCASSLGDRLARKPQHFGDGTRLSIL.

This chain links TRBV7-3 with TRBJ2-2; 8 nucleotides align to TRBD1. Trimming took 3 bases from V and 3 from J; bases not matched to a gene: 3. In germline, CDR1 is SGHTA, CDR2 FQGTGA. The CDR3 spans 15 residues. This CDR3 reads CASSLTGAHTGELFF. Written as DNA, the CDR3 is TGTGCCAGCAGCTTGACAGGGGCTCACACCGGGGAGCTGTTTTTT.

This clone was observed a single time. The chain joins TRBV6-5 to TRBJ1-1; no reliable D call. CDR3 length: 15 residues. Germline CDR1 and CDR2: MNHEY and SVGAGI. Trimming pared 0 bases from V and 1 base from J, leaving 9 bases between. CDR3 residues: CASSYSGNKNTEAFF. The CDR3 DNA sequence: TGTGCCAGCAGTTACTCGGGGAACAAGAACACTGAAGCTTTCTTT.

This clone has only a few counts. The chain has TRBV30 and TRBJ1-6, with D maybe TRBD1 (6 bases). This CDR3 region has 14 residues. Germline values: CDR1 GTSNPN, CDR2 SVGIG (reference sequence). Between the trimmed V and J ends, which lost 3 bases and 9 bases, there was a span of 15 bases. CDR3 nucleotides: TGTGCCTGGAGCCTCGCCAGGGGCACTTCACCCCTCCACTTT. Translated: CAWSLARGTSPLHF.

CDR3 DNA: TGTGCCAGCAGCCAATCTGCGGAGAACACTGAAGCTTTCTTT. This encodes CASSQSAENTEAFF. The V call is TRBV16, the J call TRBJ1-1; D unclear. The ends were cut back, 0 bases at V and 1 base at J, with 6 bases in the middle. The CDR3 spans 14 residues. CDR1 KGHSY and CDR2 FQNENV come from the germline V gene.

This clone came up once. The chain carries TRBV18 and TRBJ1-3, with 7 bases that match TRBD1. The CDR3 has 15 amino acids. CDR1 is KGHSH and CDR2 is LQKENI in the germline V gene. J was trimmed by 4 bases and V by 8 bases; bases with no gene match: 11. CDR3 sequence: CASRKQGSTGNTIYF. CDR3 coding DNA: TGTGCCAGCCGCAAACAGGGGTCTACGGGAAACACCATATATTTT.

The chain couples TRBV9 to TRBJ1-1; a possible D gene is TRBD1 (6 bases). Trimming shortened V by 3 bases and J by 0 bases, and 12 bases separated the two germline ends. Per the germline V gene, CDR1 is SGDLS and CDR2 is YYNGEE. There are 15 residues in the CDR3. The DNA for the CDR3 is TGTGCCAGCAGCGACAGGGACCACTTGAACACTGAAGCTTTCTTT. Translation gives CASSDRDHLNTEAFF.

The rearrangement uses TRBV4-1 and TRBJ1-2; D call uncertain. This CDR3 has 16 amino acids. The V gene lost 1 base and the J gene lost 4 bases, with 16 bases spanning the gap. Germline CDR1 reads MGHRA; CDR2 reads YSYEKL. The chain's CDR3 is CASSQVAGLTSYGYTF. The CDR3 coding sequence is TGCGCCAGCAGCCAAGTCGCAGGCCTTACTTCCTATGGCTACACCTTC.

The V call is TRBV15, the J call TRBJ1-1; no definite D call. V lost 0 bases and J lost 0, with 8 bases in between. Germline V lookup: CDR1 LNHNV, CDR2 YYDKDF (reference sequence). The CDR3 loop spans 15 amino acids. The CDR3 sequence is CATSRENGMNTEAFF. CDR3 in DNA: TGTGCCACCAGCAGAGAGAACGGAATGAACACTGAAGCTTTCTTT.

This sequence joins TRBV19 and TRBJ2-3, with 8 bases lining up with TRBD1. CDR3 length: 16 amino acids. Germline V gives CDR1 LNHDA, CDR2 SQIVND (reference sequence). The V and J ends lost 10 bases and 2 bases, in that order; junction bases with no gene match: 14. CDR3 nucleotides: TGTGCCACCAACCCGGGACAGGAGGATTACACAGATACGCAGTATTTT. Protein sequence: CATNPGQEDYTDTQYF.

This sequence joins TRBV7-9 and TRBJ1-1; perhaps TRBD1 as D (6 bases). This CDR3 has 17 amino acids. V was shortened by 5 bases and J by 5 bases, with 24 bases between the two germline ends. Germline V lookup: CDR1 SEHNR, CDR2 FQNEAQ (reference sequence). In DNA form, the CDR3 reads TGTGCCAGCAGCCCCGTATTCGGGGGGGGCGTGATAACTGAAGCTTTCTTT. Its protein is CASSPVFGGGVITEAFF. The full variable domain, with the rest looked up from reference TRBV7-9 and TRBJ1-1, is DTGVSQNPRHKITKRGQNVTFRCDPISEHNRLYWYRQTLGQGPEFLTYFQNEAQLEKSRLLSDRFSAERPKGSFSTLEIQRTEQGDSAMYLCASSPVFGGGVITEAFFGQGTRLTVV.

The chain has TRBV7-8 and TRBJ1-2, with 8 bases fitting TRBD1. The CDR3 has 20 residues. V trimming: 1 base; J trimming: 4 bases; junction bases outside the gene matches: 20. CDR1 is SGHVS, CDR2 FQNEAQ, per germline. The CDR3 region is CASSLEKPLPGGINGYGYTF. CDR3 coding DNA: TGTGCCAGCAGCTTAGAAAAACCCCTGCCAGGGGGCATAAACGGCTATGGCTACACCTTC. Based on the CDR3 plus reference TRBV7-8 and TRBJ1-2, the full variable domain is GAGVSQSPRYKVAKRGQDVALRCDPISGHVSLFWYQQALGQGPEFLTYFQNEAQLDKSGLPSDRFFAERPEGSVSTLKIQRTQQEDSAVYLCASSLEKPLPGGINGYGYTFGSGTRLTVV.

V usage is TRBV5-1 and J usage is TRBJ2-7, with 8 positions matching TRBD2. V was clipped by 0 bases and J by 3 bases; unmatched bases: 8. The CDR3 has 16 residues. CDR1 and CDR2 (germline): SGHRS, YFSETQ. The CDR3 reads CASSLGVSGAGYEQYF. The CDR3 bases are TGCGCCAGCAGCTTGGGTGTTAGCGGGGCTGGCTACGAGCAGTACTTC.

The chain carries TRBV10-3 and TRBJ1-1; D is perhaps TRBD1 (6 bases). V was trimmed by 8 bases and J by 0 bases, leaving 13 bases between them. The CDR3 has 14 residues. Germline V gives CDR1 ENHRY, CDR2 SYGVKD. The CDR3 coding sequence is TGTGCCATCCGTTCAGGGGAGATGAACACTGAAGCTTTCTTT. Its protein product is CAIRSGEMNTEAFF.

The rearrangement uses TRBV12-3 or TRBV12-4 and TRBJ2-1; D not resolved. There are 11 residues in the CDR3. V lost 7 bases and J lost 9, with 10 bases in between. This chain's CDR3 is CASTSWGEQFF. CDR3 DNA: TGTGCCAGCACCTCATGGGGTGAGCAGTTCTTC.